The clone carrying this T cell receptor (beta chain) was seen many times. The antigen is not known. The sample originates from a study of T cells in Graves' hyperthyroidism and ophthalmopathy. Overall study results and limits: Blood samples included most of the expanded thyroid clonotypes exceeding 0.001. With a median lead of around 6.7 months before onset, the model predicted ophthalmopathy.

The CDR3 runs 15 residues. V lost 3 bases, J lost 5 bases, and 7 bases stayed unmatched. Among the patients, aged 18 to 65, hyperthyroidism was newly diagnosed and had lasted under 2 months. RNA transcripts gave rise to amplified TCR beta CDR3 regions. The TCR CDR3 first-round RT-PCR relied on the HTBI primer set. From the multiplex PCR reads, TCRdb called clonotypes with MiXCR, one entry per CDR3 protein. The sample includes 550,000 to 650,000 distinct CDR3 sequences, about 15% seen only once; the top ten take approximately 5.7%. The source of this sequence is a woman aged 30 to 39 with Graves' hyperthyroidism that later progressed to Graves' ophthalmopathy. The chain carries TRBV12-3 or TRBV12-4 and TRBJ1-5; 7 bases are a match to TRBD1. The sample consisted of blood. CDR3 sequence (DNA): TGTGCCAGCAGTTTGGGGCAGGGGGGTGATCAGCCCCAGCATTTT. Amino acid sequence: CASSLGQGGDQPQHF.